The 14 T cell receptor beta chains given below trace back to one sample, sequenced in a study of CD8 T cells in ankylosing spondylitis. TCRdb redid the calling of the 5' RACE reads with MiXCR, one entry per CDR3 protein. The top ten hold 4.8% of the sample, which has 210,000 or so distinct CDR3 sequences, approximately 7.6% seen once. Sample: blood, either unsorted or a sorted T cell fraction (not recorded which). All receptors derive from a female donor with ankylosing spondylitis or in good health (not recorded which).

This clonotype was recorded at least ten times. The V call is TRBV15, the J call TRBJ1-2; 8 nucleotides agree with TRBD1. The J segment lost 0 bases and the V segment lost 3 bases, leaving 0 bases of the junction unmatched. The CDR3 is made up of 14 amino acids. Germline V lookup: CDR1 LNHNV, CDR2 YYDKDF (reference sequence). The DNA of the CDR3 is TGTGCCACCAGCAGGGACAGGGCTAACTATGGCTACACCTTC. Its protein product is CATSRDRANYGYTF. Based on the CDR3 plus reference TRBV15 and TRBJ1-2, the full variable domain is DAMVIQNPRYQVTQFGKPVTLSCSQTLNHNVMYWYQQKSSQAPKLLFHYYDKDFNNEADTPDNFQSRRPNTSFCFLDIRSPGLGDTAMYLCATSRDRANYGYTFGSGTRLTVV.

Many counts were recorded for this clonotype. CDR3 in amino acids: CATSDGGYHGGVDTGELFF. The DNA of the CDR3 is TGTGCCACCAGTGATGGAGGCTATCACGGGGGAGTTGACACCGGGGAGCTGTTTTTT. The V gene is TRBV24-1, the J gene TRBJ2-2; tentative D call: TRBD2 (6 bases). The V end was cut by 3 bases, the J end by 3 bases, with 22 bases between. The germline V gene has CDR1 KGHDR and CDR2 SFDVKD. This CDR3 spans 19 amino acids.

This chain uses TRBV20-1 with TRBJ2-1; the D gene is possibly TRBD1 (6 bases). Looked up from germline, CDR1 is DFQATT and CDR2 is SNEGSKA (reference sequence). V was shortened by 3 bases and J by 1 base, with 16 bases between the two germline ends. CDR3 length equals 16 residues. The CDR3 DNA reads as TGCAGTGCTAGGGGACATGGAATAGCGTCCTACAATGAGCAGTTCTTC. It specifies CSARGHGIASYNEQFF.

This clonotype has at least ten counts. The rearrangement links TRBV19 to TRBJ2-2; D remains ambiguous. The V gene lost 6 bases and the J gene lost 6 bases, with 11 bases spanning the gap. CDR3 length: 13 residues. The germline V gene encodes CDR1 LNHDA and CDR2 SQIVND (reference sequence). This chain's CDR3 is CASSAGPAGELFF. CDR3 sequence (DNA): TGTGCCAGTAGCGCAGGACCGGCCGGGGAGCTGTTTTTT.

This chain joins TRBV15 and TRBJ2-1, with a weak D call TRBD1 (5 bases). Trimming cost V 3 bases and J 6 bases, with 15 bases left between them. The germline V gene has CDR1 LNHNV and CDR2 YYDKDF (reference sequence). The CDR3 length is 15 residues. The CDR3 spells CATSRDTLQLNEQFF. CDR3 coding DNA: TGTGCCACCAGCAGGGACACCCTTCAACTCAATGAGCAGTTCTTC.

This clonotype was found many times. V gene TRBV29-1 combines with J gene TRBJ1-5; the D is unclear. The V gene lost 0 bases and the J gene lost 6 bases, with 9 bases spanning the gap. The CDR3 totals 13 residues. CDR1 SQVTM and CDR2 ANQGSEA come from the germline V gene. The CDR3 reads CSVEEVWGQPQHF. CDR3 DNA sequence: TGCAGCGTTGAAGAAGTGTGGGGTCAGCCCCAGCATTTT. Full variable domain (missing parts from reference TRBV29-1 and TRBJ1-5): SAVISQKPSRDICQRGTSLTIQCQVDSQVTMMFWYRQQPGQSLTLIATANQGSEATYESGFVIDKFPISRPNLTFSTLTVSNMSPEDSSIYLCSVEEVWGQPQHFGDGTRLSIL.

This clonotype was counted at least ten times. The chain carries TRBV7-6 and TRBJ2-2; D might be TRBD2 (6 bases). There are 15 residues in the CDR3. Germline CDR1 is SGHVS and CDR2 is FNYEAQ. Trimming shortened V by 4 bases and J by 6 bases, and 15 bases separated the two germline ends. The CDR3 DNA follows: TGTGCCAGCAGCTCCCCCGGGGGAGAGCCCGGGGAGCTGTTTTTT. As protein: CASSSPGGEPGELFF.

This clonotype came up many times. For the CDR3, the DNA is TGCGCCAGCAGCCAGGGACAGGGGATCCACAATGAGCAGTTCTTC. This translates into CASSQGQGIHNEQFF. The chain couples TRBV5-1 to TRBJ2-1; 10 bases match TRBD1. The germline gives CDR1 SGHRS, CDR2 YFSETQ. With 4 bases clipped from V and 5 bases from J, the junction kept 6 bases outside the gene matches. The CDR3 spans 15 residues.

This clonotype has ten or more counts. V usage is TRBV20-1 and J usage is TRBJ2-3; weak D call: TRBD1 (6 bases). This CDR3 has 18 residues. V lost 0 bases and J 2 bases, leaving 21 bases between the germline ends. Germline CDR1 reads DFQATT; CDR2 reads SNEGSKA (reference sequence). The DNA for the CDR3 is TGCAGTGCTAGAGAACCAGGGGTTGGGAGAGTGGACACAGATACGCAGTATTTT. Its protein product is CSAREPGVGRVDTDTQYF.

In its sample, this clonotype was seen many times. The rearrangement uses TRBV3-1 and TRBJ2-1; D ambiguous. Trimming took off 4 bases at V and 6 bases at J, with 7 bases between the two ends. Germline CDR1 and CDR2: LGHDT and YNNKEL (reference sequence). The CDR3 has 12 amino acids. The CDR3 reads CASSPLSNEQFF. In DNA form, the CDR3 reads TGTGCCAGCAGCCCCCTCAGCAATGAGCAGTTCTTC.

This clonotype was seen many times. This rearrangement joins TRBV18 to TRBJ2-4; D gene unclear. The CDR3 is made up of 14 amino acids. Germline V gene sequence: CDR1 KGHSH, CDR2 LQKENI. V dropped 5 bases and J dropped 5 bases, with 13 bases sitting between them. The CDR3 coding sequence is TGTGCCAGCTCAGACTCCCGTGGGGAAAACATTCAGTACTTC. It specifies CASSDSRGENIQYF. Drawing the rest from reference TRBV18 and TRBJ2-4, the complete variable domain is NAGVMQNPRHLVRRRGQEARLRCSPMKGHSHVYWYRQLPEEGLKFMVYLQKENIIDESGMPKERFSAEFPKEGPSILRIQQVVRGDSAAYFCASSDSRGENIQYFGAGTRLSVL.

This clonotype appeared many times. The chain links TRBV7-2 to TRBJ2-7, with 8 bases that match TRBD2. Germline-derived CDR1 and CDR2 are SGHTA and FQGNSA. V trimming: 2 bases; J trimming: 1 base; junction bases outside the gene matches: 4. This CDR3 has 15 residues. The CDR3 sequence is CASSLSPSGSYEQYF. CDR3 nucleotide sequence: TGTGCCAGCAGCTTATCTCCTAGCGGGTCCTACGAGCAGTACTTC.

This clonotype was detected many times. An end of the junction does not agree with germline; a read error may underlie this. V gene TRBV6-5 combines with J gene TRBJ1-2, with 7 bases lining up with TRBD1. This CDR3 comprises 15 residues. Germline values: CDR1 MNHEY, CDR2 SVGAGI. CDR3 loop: CASRYSGTAGYGYTF. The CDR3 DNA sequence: TGTGCCAGCAGATACTCTGGGACAGCGGGCTATGGCTACACCTTC.

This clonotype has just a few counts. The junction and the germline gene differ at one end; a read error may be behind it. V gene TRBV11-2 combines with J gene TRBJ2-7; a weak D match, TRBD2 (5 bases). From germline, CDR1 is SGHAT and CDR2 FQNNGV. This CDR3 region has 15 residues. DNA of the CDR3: TGTGCCAGCAGCTCGGAGGACCGGCCGTCCTCCGAGCAGTACTTC. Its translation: CASSSEDRPSSEQYF.